This T cell receptor (beta chain) was observed in a study of blood T cell repertoires in COVID-19. V was shortened by 2 bases and J by 9 bases, with 15 bases between the two germline ends. Per germline, CDR1 SGHRS and CDR2 YFSETQ. The CDR3 sequence is 15 residues long. Sequencing was performed with immunoSEQ multiplex PCR; in TCRdb, only in-frame clones are kept and a portion is missing. The sample carries 120,000 or so clones, just over 85% recorded once. Sequences were obtained from peripheral blood. This TCR was sampled from a woman in her 50s with active or convalescent COVID-19. V is TRBV5-1 and J is TRBJ1-6; maybe TRBD1 (5 bases). CDR3 amino acids: CASSLRAGLLSPLHF. CDR3 nucleotide sequence: TGCGCCAGCAGCTTAAGGGCAGGGCTTCTTTCACCCCTCCACTTT.